Shown below are 30 T cell receptor beta chains from a single sample sequenced in a study of post-analysis software for immune sequencing data. Whole-study results and caveats: Five TRBV segments (TRBV5-6, TRBV5-1 and TRBV20-1 among them) occurred more frequently in patients than in controls.

The antigens for these receptors are not known. Built from TCR beta cDNA, the libraries had unique molecular identifiers in them. TCRdb independently ran MiXCR on the PCR reads; one entry per CDR3 protein. The profile shows roughly 540,000 distinct CDR3 sequences, roughly 34% of them singletons. Sequencing was performed on blood. These receptors were taken from a girl aged 2 to 17 with multiple sclerosis.

Many counts were recorded for this clonotype. The chain links TRBV20-1 to TRBJ2-1; D remains unclear. Germline CDR1 and CDR2: DFQATT and SNEGSKA (reference sequence). The CDR3 extends over 14 amino acids. V was pared by 6 bases and J by 0 bases, with 12 bases between. CDR3 in DNA: TGCAGTGCCCCAAAATTGAGCTCCTACAATGAGCAGTTCTTC. Translating it yields CSAPKLSSYNEQFF.

This clonotype was counted a few times. V is TRBV12-3 or TRBV12-4 and J is TRBJ1-5; unclear D gene. V shed 2 bases and J shed 7 bases, with 12 bases lying between them. The length of the CDR3 is 14 residues. The CDR3 is CASSLFDGSQPQHF. The CDR3 DNA is TGTGCCAGCAGTTTATTTGACGGATCACAGCCCCAGCATTTT.

The chain joins TRBV7-9 to TRBJ2-7; D is possibly TRBD1 or TRBD2 (5 bases each). The CDR3 runs to 14 residues. V lost 5 bases and J lost 2, with 13 bases in between. Germline values: CDR1 SEHNR, CDR2 FQNEAQ (reference sequence). In DNA form, the CDR3 reads TGTGCCAGCAGCCCCCTGGGGGTAACCTACGAGCAGTACTTC. Translating it yields CASSPLGVTYEQYF.

This clonotype came up a few times. The chain links TRBV6-5 to TRBJ2-5; 8 nucleotides agree with TRBD2. The V segment lost 6 bases and the J segment 5 bases; nucleotides outside the gene matches: 5. Germline lookup yields CDR1 MNHEY and CDR2 SVGAGI. This CDR3 has 13 amino acids. CDR3 sequence reads: CASRLLAEETQYF. The CDR3 DNA sequence: TGTGCCAGCAGGTTACTAGCGGAGGAGACCCAGTACTTC.

The chain combines TRBV7-9 with TRBJ2-4; a weak D match, TRBD2 (6 bases). CDR3 size: 13 residues. The V gene lost 1 base and the J gene lost 7 bases, with 8 bases spanning the gap. Germline CDR1 is SEHNR and CDR2 is FQNEAQ (reference sequence). The CDR3 DNA is TGTGCCAGCAGCTTAGAAGGGAGGAACATTCAGTACTTC. Its translation: CASSLEGRNIQYF.

The chain joins TRBV20-1 to TRBJ2-7, with D possibly TRBD1 on 5 matching bases. Trimming took off 3 bases at V and 6 bases at J, with 6 bases between the two ends. The germline gives CDR1 DFQATT, CDR2 SNEGSKA (reference sequence). This CDR3 contains 10 residues. In DNA, the CDR3 is TGCAGTGCTAGGGACATCGAGCAGTACTTC. Its translation: CSARDIEQYF.

This clonotype was counted between two and nine times. The V gene is TRBV5-6, the J gene TRBJ2-5, with D unresolved. Germline lookup yields CDR1 SGHDT and CDR2 YYEEEE. This CDR3 is 14 amino acids long. Trimming took 0 bases from V and 4 from J, leaving 10 bases between them. In DNA, the CDR3 is TGTGCCAGCAGCTTGGCAAGGCAGCTAGAGACCCAGTACTTC. This encodes CASSLARQLETQYF.

At least ten counts were recorded for this clonotype. This sequence joins TRBV10-3 and TRBJ2-1; D unresolved. Trimming took 4 bases from V and 4 from J, leaving 11 bases between them. This CDR3 is 14 amino acids long. CDR1 is ENHRY and CDR2 is SYGVKD in the germline V gene. The CDR3 here is CAISGGTGYNEQFF. The CDR3 DNA follows: TGTGCCATCAGTGGGGGTACGGGTTACAATGAGCAGTTCTTC.

In regard to this clonotype: The conserved phenylalanine or tryptophan normally closing the CDR3 is absent here, so this likely arose from a read error. The rearrangement joins TRBV25-1 to TRBJ2-5; D not resolved. The V gene lost 6 bases and the J gene lost 4 bases, with 6 bases spanning the gap. CDR1 is MGHDK, CDR2 SYGVNS, per germline. This CDR3 contains 11 residues. This CDR3 is CASRLGETQYV. The CDR3 DNA reads TGTGCCAGCAGGTTAGGAGAGACCCAGTACGTC.

The V call is TRBV6-5, the J call TRBJ2-2, with 8 bases aligning to TRBD1. The CDR3 contains 13 residues. The germline V gene encodes CDR1 MNHEY and CDR2 SVGAGI. V was clipped by 9 bases and J by 6 bases; unmatched bases: 6. CDR3 DNA sequence: TGTGCCAGTAAGGACAGGGACGCCGGGGAGCTGTTTTTT. As protein: CASKDRDAGELFF.

This clonotype was observed a handful of times. V usage is TRBV10-2 and J usage is TRBJ2-3; D is unresolved. With 3 bases removed from V and 1 base from J, the gap between germline ends came to 14 bases. This CDR3 has 16 amino acids. CDR1 is WSHSY, CDR2 SAAADI, per germline. The DNA for the CDR3 is TGCGCCAGCAGTGAAGTAGCCCCTTTAGGCACAGATACGCAGTATTTT. Its translation is CASSEVAPLGTDTQYF.

The rearrangement joins TRBV12-3 or TRBV12-4 to TRBJ1-2, with D maybe TRBD1 (5 bases). Between the trimmed V and J ends, which lost 2 bases and 4 bases, there was a span of 11 bases. The length of the CDR3 is 14 residues. CDR3: CASSLTNRFYGYTF. For the CDR3, the DNA is TGTGCCAGCAGTTTAACCAACAGGTTCTATGGCTACACCTTC.

This clonotype was detected a few times. This chain uses TRBV4-2 with TRBJ2-5, with 9 bases identical to TRBD2. From germline, CDR1 is LGHNA and CDR2 YNFKEQ. The CDR3 has 17 residues. V lost 0 bases to trimming and J lost 4 bases; unmatched junction nucleotides: 9. The CDR3 loop reads CASSQESASGTGETQYF. CDR3 nucleotide sequence: TGTGCCAGCAGCCAAGAGTCGGCTAGCGGGACGGGAGAGACCCAGTACTTC.

This chain connects TRBV7-8 to TRBJ1-5, with D possibly matching TRBD1 (5 bases). V lost 5 bases, J lost 6 bases, and 14 bases lay in between. Germline loops: CDR1 SGHVS, CDR2 FQNEAQ. This CDR3 is 14 amino acids long. The CDR3 loop is CASSGGRGSQPQHF. For the CDR3, the DNA is TGTGCCAGCAGCGGGGGTAGAGGAAGTCAGCCCCAGCATTTT. The complete variable domain, with remaining parts taken from reference TRBV7-8 and TRBJ1-5, reads GAGVSQSPRYKVAKRGQDVALRCDPISGHVSLFWYQQALGQGPEFLTYFQNEAQLDKSGLPSDRFFAERPEGSVSTLKIQRTQQEDSAVYLCASSGGRGSQPQHFGDGTRLSIL.

This clonotype was seen a handful of times. This sequence joins TRBV9 and TRBJ2-1, with a tentative D call TRBD2 (6 bases). Trimming shortened V by 3 bases and J by 2 bases, and 9 bases separated the two germline ends. The CDR3 spans 14 residues. Germline V gives CDR1 SGDLS, CDR2 YYNGEE. The CDR3 DNA sequence: TGTGCCAGCAGCGATGGAGGGGCCTACAATGAGCAGTTCTTC. Protein: CASSDGGAYNEQFF.

This clonotype was counted a few times. The J gene is TRBJ2-3, the V gene TRBV6-5; D is unresolved. Germline V gene sequence: CDR1 MNHEY, CDR2 SVGAGI. The V gene lost 3 bases and the J gene lost 5 bases, with 18 bases spanning the gap. CDR3 size: 16 residues. This chain's CDR3 is CASSYSFQSNGDTQYF. In DNA, the CDR3 is TGTGCCAGCAGTTATTCTTTTCAGTCTAACGGAGATACGCAGTATTTT.

This clonotype came up a few times. This sequence joins TRBV5-6 and TRBJ1-5, with D unclear. The CDR3 is 18 residues long. Germline CDR1 SGHDT, CDR2 YYEEEE. The germline V and J ends were trimmed by 0 bases and 0 bases, with 16 bases remaining between them. CDR3 coding DNA: TGTGCCAGCAGCTTGGGGATCTTAGGCCCATATAGCAATCAGCCCCAGCATTTT. Translating it yields CASSLGILGPYSNQPQHF. The entire variable domain, with the rest obtained from reference TRBV5-6 and TRBJ1-5, is as follows: DAGVTQSPTHLIKTRGQQVTLRCSPKSGHDTVSWYQQALGQGPQFIFQYYEEEERQRGNFPDRFSGHQFPNYSSELNVNALLLGDSALYLCASSLGILGPYSNQPQHFGDGTRLSIL.

This clonotype was picked up one time. The rearrangement links TRBV4-1 to TRBJ2-1; D might be TRBD2 (6 bases). V was trimmed by 6 bases and J by 5 bases, leaving 17 bases between them. Germline V CDR1 and CDR2: MGHRA, YSYEKL. This CDR3 is built from 15 residues. CDR3 bases: TGCGCCAGCAGAGAGCGACGGGGGATCCACAATGAGCAGTTCTTC. It encodes CASRERRGIHNEQFF.

This clonotype has at least ten counts. The rearrangement links TRBV5-1 to TRBJ2-5, with 7 nucleotides matching TRBD2. With 4 bases clipped from V and 0 bases from J, the junction kept 3 bases outside the gene matches. CDR1 and CDR2 (germline): SGHRS, YFSETQ. This CDR3 has 14 amino acids. The CDR3 protein is CASSSGTYQETQYF. CDR3 DNA: TGCGCCAGCAGCAGCGGGACTTACCAAGAGACCCAGTACTTC.

This clonotype was counted a single time. V gene TRBV5-1 combines with J gene TRBJ1-4, with no clear D. Trimming cost V 0 bases and J 4 bases, with 13 bases left between them. The CDR3 runs to 16 residues. Germline loops: CDR1 SGHRS, CDR2 YFSETQ. The CDR3 loop reads CASSLEWRSINEKLFF. The CDR3 nucleotides are TGCGCCAGCAGCTTGGAGTGGCGGTCGATTAATGAAAAACTGTTTTTT. Full variable domain (remainder filled in from reference TRBV5-1 and TRBJ1-4): KAGVTQTPRYLIKTRGQQVTLSCSPISGHRSVSWYQQTPGQGLQFLFEYFSETQRNKGNFPGRFSGRQFSNSRSEMNVSTLELGDSALYLCASSLEWRSINEKLFFGSGTQLSVL.

This CDR3 reads CASSWEQGALGAFF. The CDR3 DNA reads TGCGCCAGCAGCTGGGAGCAGGGGGCCCTGGGAGCTTTCTTT. V gene TRBV5-1 combines with J gene TRBJ1-1; TRBD1 matches 8 bases. CDR1 is SGHRS, CDR2 YFSETQ, per germline. The CDR3 extends over 14 amino acids. Germline trimming cut 3 bases from V and 10 bases from J; bases unmatched to any gene: 11. Together with reference TRBV5-1 and TRBJ1-1, the CDR3 gives the full variable domain: KAGVTQTPRYLIKTRGQQVTLSCSPISGHRSVSWYQQTPGQGLQFLFEYFSETQRNKGNFPGRFSGRQFSNSRSEMNVSTLELGDSALYLCASSWEQGALGAFFGQGTRLTVV.

This chain connects TRBV20-1 to TRBJ2-1; 10 bases match TRBD2. Germline CDR1 reads DFQATT; CDR2 reads SNEGSKA (reference sequence). The length of the CDR3 is 17 residues. Trimming at V came to 0 bases and at J to 3 bases, leaving 8 bases not matched to a gene. In DNA form, the CDR3 reads TGCAGTGCTAGAGACACCCAACTAGCGGGGTACTACAATGAGCAGTTCTTC. As protein: CSARDTQLAGYYNEQFF.

This clonotype came up many times. The chain carries TRBV4-2 and TRBJ1-1; the match to TRBD1 covers 7 bases. This CDR3 is built from 15 residues. V was pared by 3 bases and J by 1 base, with 5 bases of the junction left unmatched. Germline CDR1 is LGHNA and CDR2 is YNFKEQ. CDR3 nucleotide sequence: TGTGCCAGCAGCCACGCGGGACAGAAGAACACTGAAGCTTTCTTT. Translated: CASSHAGQKNTEAFF.

V is TRBV12-3 or TRBV12-4 and J is TRBJ2-3; 9 bases fit TRBD1. The CDR3 length is 16 residues. Trimming cost V 3 bases and J 3 bases; bases outside gene matches: 7. The CDR3 region has the DNA TGTGCCAGCAGTTTGGGACAGGGAGTAAGGACAGATACGCAGTATTTT. This translates into CASSLGQGVRTDTQYF.

This clonotype was seen repeatedly, ten times or more. J is TRBJ2-3 and V is TRBV4-2; the match to TRBD1 covers 8 bases. CDR1 is LGHNA, CDR2 YNFKEQ, per germline. This CDR3 comprises 15 residues. V lost 3 bases, J lost 3 bases, and 5 bases stayed unmatched. The CDR3 bases are TGTGCCAGCAGCCAGTGGACAGGGCCGACAGATACGCAGTATTTT. Residues: CASSQWTGPTDTQYF.

This clonotype was counted at least ten times. The chain has TRBV6-6 and TRBJ2-5; D unresolved. The V end lost 2 bases, the J end lost 5 bases, and 6 bases lay between the germline ends. The CDR3 is 12 amino acids. Germline values: CDR1 MNHNY, CDR2 SVGAGI (reference sequence). In DNA form, the CDR3 reads TGTGCCAGCAGTTACGGACCGGAGACCCAGTACTTC. Amino acid sequence: CASSYGPETQYF.

This sequence joins TRBV5-6 and TRBJ2-5; 8 nucleotides align to TRBD2. V shed 0 bases, J shed 11 bases, and the junction held 15 bases outside the gene matches. The CDR3 sequence is 16 residues long. Germline V lookup: CDR1 SGHDT, CDR2 YYEEEE. CDR3 sequence reads: CASSLGLAGLWNEQYF. CDR3 DNA: TGTGCCAGCAGCTTGGGTTTAGCGGGGTTGTGGAATGAGCAGTACTTC.

This clonotype was counted only a few times. The genes are TRBV29-1 and TRBJ2-3; D uncertain. The V and J ends lost 4 bases and 0 bases respectively, with 17 bases between them. This CDR3 region has 16 residues. Germline-derived CDR1 and CDR2 are SQVTM and ANQGSEA. Written as DNA, the CDR3 is TGCAGCGTTGCAGGTGTCAAGTCTTCTAGCACAGATACGCAGTATTTT. Encoded protein: CSVAGVKSSSTDTQYF.

V usage is TRBV20-1 and J usage is TRBJ1-5, with a weak D call TRBD1 (5 bases). The CDR3 contains 16 residues. Germline-derived CDR1 and CDR2 are DFQATT and SNEGSKA (reference sequence). V was cut by 3 bases and J by 0 bases, with 15 bases left in between. CDR3 in DNA: TGCAGTGCTAGGGACATAAGGAGGGGTAGCAATCAGCCCCAGCATTTT. Translation: CSARDIRRGSNQPQHF.

This clonotype was counted between two and nine times. The chain couples TRBV5-1 to TRBJ2-5, with TRBD1 matching 8 bases. V was pared by 2 bases and J by 2 bases, with 5 bases of the junction left unmatched. CDR1 and CDR2 from the germline V gene are SGHRS and YFSETQ. This CDR3 comprises 15 residues. CDR3 protein: CASSFDRGAQETQYF. Written as DNA, the CDR3 is TGCGCCAGCAGCTTCGACAGGGGAGCACAAGAGACCCAGTACTTC. The whole variable domain, remainder taken from reference TRBV5-1 and TRBJ2-5, is KAGVTQTPRYLIKTRGQQVTLSCSPISGHRSVSWYQQTPGQGLQFLFEYFSETQRNKGNFPGRFSGRQFSNSRSEMNVSTLELGDSALYLCASSFDRGAQETQYFGPGTRLLVL.